Listed here is a single T cell receptor beta chain. Its antigen remains unknown. Investigators took around 11 milliliters of peripheral blood from every donor. This specimen comes from a study of blood T cells in healthy people across ages. Study-level information: Capture via template switching afforded approximately one barcoded beta molecule per two T cells. Broader study findings: In long-lived donors, naive CD4+ cell counts and diversity exceeded those of aged donors.

The CDR3 has 17 residues. Germline values: CDR1 SEHNR, CDR2 FQNEAQ (reference sequence). J lost 0 bases, V lost 5 bases, and 9 bases had no gene match. Primers used in a second PCR of roughly 6 to 11 cycles were a sample-barcoded 5' primer and a J-beta primer mix. Every cDNA was tagged by a template-switch adaptor with 12 random nucleotides. TCRdb itself ran the 5' RACE reads through MiXCR, one entry per CDR3 protein. Here the sample spans roughly 2 million distinct CDR3 sequences, about 50% being singletons. This chain joins TRBV7-9 and TRBJ2-3; TRBD2 matches 9 bases. The receptor comes from a middle-aged woman in good health. The source material was blood. CDR3 protein: CASSLPAGGISTDTQYF. CDR3 nucleotide sequence: TGTGCCAGCAGCCTTCCAGCGGGGGGAATAAGCACAGATACGCAGTATTTT.